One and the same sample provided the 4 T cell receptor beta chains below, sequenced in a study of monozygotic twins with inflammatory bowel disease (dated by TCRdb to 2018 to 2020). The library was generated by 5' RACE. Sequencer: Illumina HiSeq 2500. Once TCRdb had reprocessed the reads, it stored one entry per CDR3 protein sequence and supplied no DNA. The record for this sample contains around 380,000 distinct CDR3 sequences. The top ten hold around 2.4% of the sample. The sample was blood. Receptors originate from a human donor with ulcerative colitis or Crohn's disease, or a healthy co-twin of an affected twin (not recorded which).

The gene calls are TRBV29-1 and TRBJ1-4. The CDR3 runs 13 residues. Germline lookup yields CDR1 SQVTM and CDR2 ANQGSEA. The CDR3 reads CSVEDGESEKLFF.

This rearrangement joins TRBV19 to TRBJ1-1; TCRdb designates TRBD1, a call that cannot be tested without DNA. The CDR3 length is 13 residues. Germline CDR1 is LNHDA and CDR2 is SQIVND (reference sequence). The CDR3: CASSAPLTTEAFF.

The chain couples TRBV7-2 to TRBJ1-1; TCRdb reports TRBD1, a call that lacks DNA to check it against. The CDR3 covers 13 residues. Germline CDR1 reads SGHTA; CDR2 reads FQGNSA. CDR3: CASSLSPKDEAFF.

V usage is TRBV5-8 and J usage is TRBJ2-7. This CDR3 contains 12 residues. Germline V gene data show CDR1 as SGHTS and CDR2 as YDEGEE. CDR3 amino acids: CASSQHIGEQYF.